The subject of this entry is one TCR beta chain. Generated by immunoSEQ multiplex PCR, the TCRdb table keeps only in-frame clones and is missing some. The sample lists over 150,000 clones, approximately 80% occurring once. The data were obtained in a study of blood T cell repertoires in COVID-19. The V segment lost 5 bases and the J segment 5 bases; nucleotides outside the gene matches: 2. CDR3 size: 13 residues. The V gene's germline CDR1 is KGHSH and CDR2 LQKENI. The chain carries TRBV18 and TRBJ1-1; 10 positions match TRBD1. Sequencing was carried out using peripheral blood. The sequence was obtained from an older woman with acute or convalescent COVID-19. The DNA for the CDR3 is TGTGCCAGCTCATCGGGACAGGGGACTGAAGCTTTCTTT. As protein: CASSSGQGTEAFF.